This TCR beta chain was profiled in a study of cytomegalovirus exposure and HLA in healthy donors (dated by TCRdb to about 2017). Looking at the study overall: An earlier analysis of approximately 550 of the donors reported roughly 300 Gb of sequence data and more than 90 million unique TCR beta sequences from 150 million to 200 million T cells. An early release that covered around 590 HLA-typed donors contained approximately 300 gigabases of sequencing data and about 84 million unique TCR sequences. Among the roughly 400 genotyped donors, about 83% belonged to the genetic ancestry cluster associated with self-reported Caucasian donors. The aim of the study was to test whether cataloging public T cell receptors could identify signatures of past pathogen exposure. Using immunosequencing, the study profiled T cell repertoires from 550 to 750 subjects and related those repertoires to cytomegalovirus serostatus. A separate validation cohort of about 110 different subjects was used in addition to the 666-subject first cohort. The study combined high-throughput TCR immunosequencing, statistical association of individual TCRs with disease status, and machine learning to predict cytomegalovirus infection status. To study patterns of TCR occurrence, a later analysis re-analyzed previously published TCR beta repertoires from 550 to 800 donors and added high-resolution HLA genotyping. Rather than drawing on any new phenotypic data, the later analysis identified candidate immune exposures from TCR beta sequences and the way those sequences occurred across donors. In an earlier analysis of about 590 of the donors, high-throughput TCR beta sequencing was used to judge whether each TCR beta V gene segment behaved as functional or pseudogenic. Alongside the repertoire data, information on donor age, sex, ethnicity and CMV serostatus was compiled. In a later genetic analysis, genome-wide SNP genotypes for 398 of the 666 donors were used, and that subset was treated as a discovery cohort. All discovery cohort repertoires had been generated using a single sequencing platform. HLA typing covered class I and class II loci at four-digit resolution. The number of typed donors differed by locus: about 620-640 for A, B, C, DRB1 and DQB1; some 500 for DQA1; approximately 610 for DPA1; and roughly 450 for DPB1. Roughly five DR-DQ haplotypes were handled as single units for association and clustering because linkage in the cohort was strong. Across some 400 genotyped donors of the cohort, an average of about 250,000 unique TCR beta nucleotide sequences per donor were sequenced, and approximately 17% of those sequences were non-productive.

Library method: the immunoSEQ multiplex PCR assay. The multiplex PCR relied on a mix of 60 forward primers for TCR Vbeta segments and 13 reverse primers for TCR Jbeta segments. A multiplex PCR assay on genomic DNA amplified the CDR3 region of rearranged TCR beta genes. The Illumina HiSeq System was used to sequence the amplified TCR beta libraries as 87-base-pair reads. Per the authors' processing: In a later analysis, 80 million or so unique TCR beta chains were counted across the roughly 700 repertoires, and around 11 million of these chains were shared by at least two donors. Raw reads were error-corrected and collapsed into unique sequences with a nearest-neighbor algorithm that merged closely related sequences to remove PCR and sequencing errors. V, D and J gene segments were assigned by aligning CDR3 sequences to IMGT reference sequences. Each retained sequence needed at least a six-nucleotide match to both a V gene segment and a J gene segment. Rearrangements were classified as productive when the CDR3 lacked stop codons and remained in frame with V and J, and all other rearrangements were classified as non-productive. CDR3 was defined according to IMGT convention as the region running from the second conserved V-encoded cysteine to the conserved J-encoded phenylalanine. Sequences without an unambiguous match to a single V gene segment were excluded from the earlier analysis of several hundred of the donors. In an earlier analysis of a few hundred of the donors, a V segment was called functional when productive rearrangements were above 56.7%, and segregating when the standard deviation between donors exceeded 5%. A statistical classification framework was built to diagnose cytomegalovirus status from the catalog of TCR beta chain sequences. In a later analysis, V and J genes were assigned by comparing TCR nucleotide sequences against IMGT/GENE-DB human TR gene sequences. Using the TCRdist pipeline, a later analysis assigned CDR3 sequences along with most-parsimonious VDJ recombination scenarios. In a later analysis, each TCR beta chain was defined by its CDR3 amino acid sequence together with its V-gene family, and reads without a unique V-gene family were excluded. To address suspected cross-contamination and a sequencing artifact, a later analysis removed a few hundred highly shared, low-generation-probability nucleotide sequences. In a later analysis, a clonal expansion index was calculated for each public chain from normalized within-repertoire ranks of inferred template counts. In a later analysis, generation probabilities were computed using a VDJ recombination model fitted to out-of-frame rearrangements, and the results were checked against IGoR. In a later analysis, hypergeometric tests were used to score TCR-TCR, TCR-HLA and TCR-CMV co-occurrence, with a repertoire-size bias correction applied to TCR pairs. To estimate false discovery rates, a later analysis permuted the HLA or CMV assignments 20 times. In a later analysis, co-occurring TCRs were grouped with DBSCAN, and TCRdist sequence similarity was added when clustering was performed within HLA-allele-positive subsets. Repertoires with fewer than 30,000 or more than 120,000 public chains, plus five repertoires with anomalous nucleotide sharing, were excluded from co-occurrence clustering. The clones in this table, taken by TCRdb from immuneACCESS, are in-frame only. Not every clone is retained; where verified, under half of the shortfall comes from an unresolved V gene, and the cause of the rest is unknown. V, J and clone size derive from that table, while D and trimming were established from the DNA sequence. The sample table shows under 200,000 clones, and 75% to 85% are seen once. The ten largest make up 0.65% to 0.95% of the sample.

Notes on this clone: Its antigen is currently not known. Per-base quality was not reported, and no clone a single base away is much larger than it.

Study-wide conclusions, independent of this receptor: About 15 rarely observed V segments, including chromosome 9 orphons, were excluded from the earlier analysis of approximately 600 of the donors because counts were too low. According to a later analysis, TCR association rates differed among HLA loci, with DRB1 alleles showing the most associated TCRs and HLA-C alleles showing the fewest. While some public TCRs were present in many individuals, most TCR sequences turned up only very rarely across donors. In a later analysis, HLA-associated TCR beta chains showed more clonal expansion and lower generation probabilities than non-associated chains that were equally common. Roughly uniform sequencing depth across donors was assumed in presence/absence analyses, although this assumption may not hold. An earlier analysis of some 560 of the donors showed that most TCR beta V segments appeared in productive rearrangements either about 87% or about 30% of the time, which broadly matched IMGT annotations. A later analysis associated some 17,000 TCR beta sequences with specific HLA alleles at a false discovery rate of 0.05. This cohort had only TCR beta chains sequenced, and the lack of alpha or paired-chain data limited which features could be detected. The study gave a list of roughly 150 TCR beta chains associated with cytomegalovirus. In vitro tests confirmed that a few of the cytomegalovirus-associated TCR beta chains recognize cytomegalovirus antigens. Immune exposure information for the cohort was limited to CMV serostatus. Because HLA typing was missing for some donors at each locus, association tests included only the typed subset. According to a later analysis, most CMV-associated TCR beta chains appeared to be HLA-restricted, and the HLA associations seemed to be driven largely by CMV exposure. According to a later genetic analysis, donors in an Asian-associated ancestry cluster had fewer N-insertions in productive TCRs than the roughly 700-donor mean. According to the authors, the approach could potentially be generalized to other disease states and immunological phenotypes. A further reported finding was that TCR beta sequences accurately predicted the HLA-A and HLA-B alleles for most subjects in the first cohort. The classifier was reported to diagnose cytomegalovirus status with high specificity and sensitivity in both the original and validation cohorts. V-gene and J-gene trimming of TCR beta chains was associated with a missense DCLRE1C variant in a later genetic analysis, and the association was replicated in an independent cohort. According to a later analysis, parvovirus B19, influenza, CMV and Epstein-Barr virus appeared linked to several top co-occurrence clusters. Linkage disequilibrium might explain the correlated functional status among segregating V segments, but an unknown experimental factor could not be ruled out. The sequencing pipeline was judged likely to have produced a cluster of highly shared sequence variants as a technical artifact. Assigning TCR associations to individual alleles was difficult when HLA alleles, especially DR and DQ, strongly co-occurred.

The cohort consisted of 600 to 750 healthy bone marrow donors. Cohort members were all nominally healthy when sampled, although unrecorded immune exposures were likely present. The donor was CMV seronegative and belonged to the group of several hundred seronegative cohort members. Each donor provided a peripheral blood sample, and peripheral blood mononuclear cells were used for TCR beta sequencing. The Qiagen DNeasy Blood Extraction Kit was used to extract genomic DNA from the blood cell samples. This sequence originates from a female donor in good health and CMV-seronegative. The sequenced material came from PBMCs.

The CDR3 amino acid sequence is: CASSLRGDYGYTF. The DNA sequence is as follows: TGTGCCAGCAGCTTACGGGGGGACTATGGCTACACCTTC. The sequence joins TRBV5-5 to TRBJ1-2, with TRBD1 perhaps the D gene, on 5 matching bases. Per the germline V gene (reference sequence), SGHKS is the CDR1 and YYEKEE is the CDR2. There are 13 amino acids in the CDR3, from cysteine to phenylalanine inclusive. Just CDR3 DNA is preserved here, 39 bases in frame from base 1. V is cut by 2 bases and J by 3 bases, and the space between the germline ends is 8 bases.